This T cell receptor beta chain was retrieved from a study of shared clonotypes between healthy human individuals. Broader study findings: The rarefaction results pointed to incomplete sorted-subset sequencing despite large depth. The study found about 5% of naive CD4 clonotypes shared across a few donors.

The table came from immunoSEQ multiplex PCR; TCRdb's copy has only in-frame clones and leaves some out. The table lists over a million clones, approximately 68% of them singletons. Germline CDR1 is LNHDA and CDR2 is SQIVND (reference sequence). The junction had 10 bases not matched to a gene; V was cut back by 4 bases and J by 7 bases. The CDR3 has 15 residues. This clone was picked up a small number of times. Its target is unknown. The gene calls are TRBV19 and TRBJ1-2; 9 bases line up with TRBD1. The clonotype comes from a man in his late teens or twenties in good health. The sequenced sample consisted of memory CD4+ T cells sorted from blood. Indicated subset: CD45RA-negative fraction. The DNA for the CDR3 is TGTGCCAGTAGTACGCTCCGGGACAGGGTTGCTGGCTACACCTTC. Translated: CASSTLRDRVAGYTF. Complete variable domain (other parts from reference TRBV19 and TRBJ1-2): DGGITQSPKYLFRKEGQNVTLSCEQNLNHDAMYWYRQDPGQGLRLIYYSQIVNDFQKGDIAEGYSVSREKKESFPLTVTSAQKNPTAFYLCASSTLRDRVAGYTFGSGTRLTVV.